This T cell receptor beta chain appears in the sequencing data of a study of cytomegalovirus exposure and HLA in healthy donors. In the study overall: A later analysis reported the roughly 130 validation repertoires used the same platform as the 666 first-cohort repertoires.

Data came from immunoSEQ multiplex PCR; TCRdb stores just in-frame clones and leaves some out. The sample contains 150,000 to 250,000 clones, around 84% of which appear only once. General study findings and limits: That first-cohort TCR clusters tended to co-occur in the 130 or so validation repertoires was found in a later analysis. Researchers reported that a few CMV-associated chains were confirmed in vitro as CMV antigen-specific.

The CDR3 totals 16 residues. V shed 6 bases and J shed 0 bases, with 15 bases lying between them. Germline CDR1 is SEHNR and CDR2 is FQNEAQ (reference sequence). A remark on this clone: Antigen: not known.

Separation from the roughly 690-subject first cohort characterized the roughly 120-subject validation cohort, to which the donors belonged. The sequence was obtained from a woman in her 30s in good health and CMV-seropositive. Source material: PBMCs. The V and J genes are TRBV7-9 and TRBJ2-1; D is possibly TRBD2 (6 bases). The CDR3 is CASRTLRGSSYNEQFF. The CDR3, as DNA: TGTGCCAGCAGGACCTTACGGGGGAGCTCCTACAATGAGCAGTTCTTC.